This T cell receptor beta chain was captured in a study of tumor-infiltrating lymphocytes in oesophageal squamous cell carcinoma. TCRdb re-derived calls from the PCR reads in MiXCR, one entry per CDR3 protein. This sample carries some 12,000 distinct CDR3 sequences, less than 55% of them seen once, and the ten largest clones take around 42%. This clonotype has only a few counts. This CDR3 is built from 16 residues. With V trimmed by 7 bases and J by 10 bases, 16 bases remained unmatched. The receptor comes from a female donor with esophageal squamous cell carcinoma. The material sequenced was esophageal tumor tissue. The chain couples TRBV12-3 or TRBV12-4 to TRBJ2-1; 10 bases map to TRBD2. In DNA, the CDR3 is TGTGCCAGCATCACTCCCGGGACTAGCGTGAGAGGAGAGCAGTTCTTC. Its translation is CASITPGTSVRGEQFF.